The next 10 T cell receptor beta chains were all read from a single sample in a study of blood T cell repertoires in COVID-19. This table comes from immunoSEQ multiplex PCR, and its TCRdb copy is limited to in-frame clones, with some not included. The sample lists 250,000 to 350,000 clones, more than 70% occurring once. The sample comprised PBMCs or T cells enriched from blood (not recorded which). These receptors all stem from a woman aged 55-69 years in a cohort exposed to, infected with or recovered from COVID-19 (not recorded which).

The J gene is TRBJ2-4, the V gene TRBV4-3, with D maybe TRBD2 (6 bases). The CDR3 covers 17 residues. CDR1 and CDR2 from the germline V gene are LGHNA and YSLEER. The V and J ends lost 1 base and 3 bases respectively, with 16 bases between them. The CDR3 is CASSQVGLSRFKNIQYF. The CDR3 DNA reads as TGCGCCAGCAGCCAAGTCGGACTATCCCGTTTCAAAAACATTCAGTACTTC.

CDR3 amino acids: CASGQGTGYHEQYF. The DNA of the CDR3 is TGCGCCAGCGGCCAAGGGACAGGGTACCACGAGCAGTACTTC. The chain has TRBV5-1 and TRBJ2-7; 9 bases fit TRBD1. There are 14 residues in the CDR3. CDR1 is SGHRS, CDR2 YFSETQ, per germline. V shed 7 bases and J 5 bases; nucleotides not matched to a gene: 10.

J is TRBJ1-5 and V is TRBV19; 12 bases are shared with TRBD1. The CDR3 consists of 18 residues. Germline V gene sequence: CDR1 LNHDA, CDR2 SQIVND (reference sequence). Trimming cost V 2 bases and J 1 base; bases outside gene matches: 6. As DNA, the CDR3 is TGTGCCAGTAGTATAATAGGGACAGGGGGCGGGAGCAATCAGCCCCAGCATTTT. It is translated as CASSIIGTGGGSNQPQHF.

The chain employs TRBV10-2 and TRBJ2-5; 11 bases are shared with TRBD2. CDR3 length: 20 amino acids. Per germline, CDR1 WSHSY and CDR2 SAAADI. V shed 5 bases and J 5 bases; nucleotides not matched to a gene: 22. The CDR3 here is CASSTIPELAGGPRGETQYF. The DNA for the CDR3 is TGCGCCAGCAGTACGATCCCCGAGCTAGCGGGAGGACCCAGGGGGGAGACCCAGTACTTC.

The chain couples TRBV18 to TRBJ1-2; TRBD1 is a possible D gene (5 bases). The ends were cut back, 1 base at V and 6 bases at J, with 12 bases in the middle. CDR1 and CDR2 from the germline V gene are KGHSH and LQKENI. The CDR3 totals 14 residues. CDR3 bases: TGTGCCAGCTCACCACGATCGGGGGGACATGGCTACACCTTC. Its protein is CASSPRSGGHGYTF.

The V gene is TRBV7-2, the J gene TRBJ1-1, with unresolved D. V was shortened by 5 bases and J by 3 bases, with 10 bases between the two germline ends. Looked up from germline, CDR1 is SGHTA and CDR2 is FQGNSA. The CDR3 extends over 13 amino acids. The CDR3 sequence is CASSRYRDTEAFF. The CDR3 nucleotides are TGTGCCAGCAGCAGATACCGGGACACTGAAGCTTTCTTT.

The genes are TRBV12-3 or TRBV12-4 and TRBJ2-1; perhaps TRBD2 as D (6 bases). CDR3 length equals 11 residues. Trimming removed 7 bases from V and 9 bases from J, with 10 bases in between. CDR3 DNA: TGTGCCAGCAAAAAGGAGGGTGAGCAGTTCTTC. Translating gives CASKKEGEQFF.

This chain uses TRBV5-6 with TRBJ1-3, with D unclear. CDR1 and CDR2 (germline): SGHDT, YYEEEE. The CDR3 runs to 17 residues. V was pared by 0 bases and J by 1 base, with 14 bases between. CDR3 nucleotides: TGTGCCAGCAGCTTGGCCTATGTCGGTCGGTCTGGAAACACCATATATTTT. It is translated as CASSLAYVGRSGNTIYF.

The chain recombines TRBV10-1 with TRBJ2-1; TRBD1 aligns across 7 bases. Germline V CDR1 and CDR2: WNHNN, SYGVQD (reference sequence). The CDR3 has 13 residues. Trimming at V came to 8 bases and at J to 2 bases, leaving 3 bases not matched to a gene. In nucleotides, the CDR3 is TGCGCCAGCGACGACAGGGCCTACAATGAGCAGTTCTTC. Its translation is CASDDRAYNEQFF.

This rearrangement joins TRBV5-1 to TRBJ1-2; tentatively, D is TRBD1 (5 bases). Germline-derived CDR1 and CDR2 are SGHRS and YFSETQ. The CDR3 loop spans 13 amino acids. V lost 1 base and J lost 2, with 6 bases in between. This CDR3 reads CASSLRGNYGYTF. Written as DNA, the CDR3 is TGCGCCAGCAGCTTGCGGGGGAACTATGGCTACACCTTC.